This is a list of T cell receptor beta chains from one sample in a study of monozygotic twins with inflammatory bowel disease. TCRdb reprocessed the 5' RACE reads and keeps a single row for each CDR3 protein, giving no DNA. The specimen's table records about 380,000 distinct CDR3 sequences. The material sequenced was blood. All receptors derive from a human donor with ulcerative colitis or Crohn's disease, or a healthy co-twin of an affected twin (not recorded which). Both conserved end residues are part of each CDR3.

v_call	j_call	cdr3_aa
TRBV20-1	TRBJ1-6	CSAGFGPLQTYNSPLHF
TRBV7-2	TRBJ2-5	CASSLVRTGPPGTQYF
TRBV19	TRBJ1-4	CAARGLANEKLFF
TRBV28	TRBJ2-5	CASGLRGGWETQYF
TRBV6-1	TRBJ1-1	CASAENTEAFF
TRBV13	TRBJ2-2	CASSLAINTGELFF
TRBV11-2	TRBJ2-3	CASSFPGGPGDTQYF
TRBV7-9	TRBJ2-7	CASSGGPGQGFYEQYF
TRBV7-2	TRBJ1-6	CASSLQDNSPLHF
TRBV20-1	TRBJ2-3	CSARGPATSVTTDTQYF
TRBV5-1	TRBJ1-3	CASSPRVSGNTIYF
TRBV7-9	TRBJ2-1	CASSFLVAGNEQFF
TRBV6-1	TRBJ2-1	CASNEGRVRNEQFF
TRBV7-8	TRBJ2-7	CASSLISGFYEQYF
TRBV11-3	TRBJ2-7	CASSLTGQGSSEQYF
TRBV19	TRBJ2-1	CASSKRTGWNEQFF
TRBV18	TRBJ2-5	CASSTGTGEETQYF
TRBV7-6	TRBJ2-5	CASSLRVPETQYF
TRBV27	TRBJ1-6	CASSLLQANSPLHF